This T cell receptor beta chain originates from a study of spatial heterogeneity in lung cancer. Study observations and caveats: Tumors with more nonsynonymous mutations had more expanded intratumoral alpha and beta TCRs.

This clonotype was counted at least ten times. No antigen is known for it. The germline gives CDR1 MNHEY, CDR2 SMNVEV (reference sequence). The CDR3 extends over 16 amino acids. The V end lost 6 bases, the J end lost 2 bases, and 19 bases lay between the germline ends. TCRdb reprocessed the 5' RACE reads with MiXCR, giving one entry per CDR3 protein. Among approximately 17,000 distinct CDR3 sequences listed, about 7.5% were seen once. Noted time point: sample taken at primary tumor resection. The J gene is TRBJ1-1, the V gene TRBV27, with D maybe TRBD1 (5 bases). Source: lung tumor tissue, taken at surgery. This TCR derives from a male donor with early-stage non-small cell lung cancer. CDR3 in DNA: TGTGCCAGCAGCCCCTCCGCGACAGCAAGAAACACTGAAGCTTTCTTT. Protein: CASSPSATARNTEAFF.